These T cell receptor beta chains were read from a single sample in a study of T-cell reconstitution after alpha-beta-depleted transplantation in children. A single record per CDR3 protein comes from TCRdb applying MiXCR to the PCR reads. The top ten hold around 7.6% of the sample, which has around 270,000 distinct CDR3 sequences, 10% seen once. The sample here was PBMCs, taken before TCRalphabeta/CD19-depleted stem cell transplant. These receptors came from a boy under three years old with acute myeloid leukemia, due to receive a stem cell transplant. The CDR3 runs from the conserved cysteine through the conserved F or W. The order of the fields is J gene, clone size, D gene, V gene, CDR3 length, CDR3 protein, CDR3 DNA. A D gene is named only where the DNA matches it firmly. The listing skips clone size in some rows; elsewhere it reads once, few, many or a size class.

J: TRBJ2-1
size: -
D: -
V: TRBV7-3
length: 16
CDR3: CASSLSSGFSYNEQFF
DNA: TGTGCCAGCAGCTTATCTTCGGGATTCTCCTACAATGAGCAGTTCTTC

J: TRBJ1-5
size: many
D: -
V: TRBV20-1
length: 15
CDR3: CSARQGSGGNQPQHF
DNA: TGCAGTGCTAGACAGGGGAGCGGGGGCAATCAGCCCCAGCATTTT

J: TRBJ2-6
size: many
D: TRBD1
V: TRBV29-1
length: 16
CDR3: CSVEDRGGPGANVLTF
DNA: TGCAGCGTTGAGGACAGGGGCGGTCCAGGGGCCAACGTCCTGACTTTC

J: TRBJ2-3
size: many
D: TRBD1
V: TRBV7-8
length: 16
CDR3: CASSPRGTGTTDTQYF
DNA: TGTGCCAGCAGCCCAAGAGGGACAGGGACCACAGATACGCAGTATTTT

J: TRBJ1-5
size: -
D: -
V: TRBV2
length: 14
CDR3: CVSRAGVSNQPQHF
DNA: TGTGTCAGCAGGGCAGGCGTTAGCAATCAGCCCCAGCATTTT

J: TRBJ1-2
size: few
D: -
V: TRBV7-2
length: 13
CDR3: CASSLQGLYGYTF
DNA: TGTGCCAGCAGCTTACAGGGACTCTATGGCTACACCTTC

J: TRBJ2-2
size: many
D: -
V: TRBV5-1
length: 16
CDR3: CASSLARRGNTGELFF
DNA: TGCGCCAGCAGCTTGGCGCGGCGGGGAAACACCGGGGAGCTGTTTTTT

J: TRBJ2-7
size: many
D: TRBD2
V: TRBV7-8
length: 14
CDR3: CASSSGGSLYEQYF
DNA: TGTGCCAGCAGCTCAGGCGGGAGCCTCTACGAGCAGTACTTC

J: TRBJ1-2
size: few
D: -
V: TRBV5-1
length: 13
CDR3: CASSLVEGHGYTF
DNA: TGCGCCAGCAGCTTGGTCGAGGGACATGGCTACACCTTC

J: TRBJ2-5
size: many
D: -
V: TRBV28
length: 15
CDR3: CASSLPHGGGETQYF
DNA: TGTGCCAGCAGTTTGCCTCATGGAGGGGGGGAGACCCAGTACTTC

J: TRBJ2-7
size: -
D: -
V: TRBV18
length: 13
CDR3: CASSQTPTYELYF
DNA: TGTGCCAGCTCCCAAACCCCAACCTACGAGCTGTACTTC

J: TRBJ2-1
size: many
D: TRBD2
V: TRBV29-1
length: 14
CDR3: CSVAGLAGGDEQFF
DNA: TGCAGCGTTGCCGGGCTAGCGGGTGGCGATGAGCAGTTCTTC

J: TRBJ2-3
size: many
D: -
V: TRBV10-3
length: 13
CDR3: CAITGMGTDTQYF
DNA: TGTGCCATCACAGGGATGGGCACAGATACGCAGTATTTT

J: TRBJ2-4
size: many
D: TRBD1
V: TRBV3-1
length: 14
CDR3: CASSQRQGQNIQYF
DNA: TGTGCCAGCAGCCAAAGACAGGGCCAAAACATTCAGTACTTC

J: TRBJ2-3
size: many
D: TRBD2
V: TRBV20-1
length: 13
CDR3: CSADSGSTDTQYF
DNA: TGCAGTGCTGATAGCGGGAGTACAGATACGCAGTATTTT

J: TRBJ2-6
size: many
D: TRBD1
V: TRBV10-3
length: 19
CDR3: CAISESFGQGATGANVLTF
DNA: TGTGCCATCAGTGAGTCTTTCGGACAGGGGGCCACCGGGGCCAACGTCCTGACTTTC

J: TRBJ2-7
size: many
D: -
V: TRBV11-2
length: 15
CDR3: CASSLIRDGASEQYF
DNA: TGTGCCAGCAGCTTAATCCGGGATGGGGCTTCCGAGCAGTACTTC

J: TRBJ1-4
size: few
D: -
V: TRBV5-1
length: 14
CDR3: CASSFHGANEKLFF
DNA: TGCGCCAGCAGCTTCCACGGGGCTAATGAAAAACTGTTTTTT